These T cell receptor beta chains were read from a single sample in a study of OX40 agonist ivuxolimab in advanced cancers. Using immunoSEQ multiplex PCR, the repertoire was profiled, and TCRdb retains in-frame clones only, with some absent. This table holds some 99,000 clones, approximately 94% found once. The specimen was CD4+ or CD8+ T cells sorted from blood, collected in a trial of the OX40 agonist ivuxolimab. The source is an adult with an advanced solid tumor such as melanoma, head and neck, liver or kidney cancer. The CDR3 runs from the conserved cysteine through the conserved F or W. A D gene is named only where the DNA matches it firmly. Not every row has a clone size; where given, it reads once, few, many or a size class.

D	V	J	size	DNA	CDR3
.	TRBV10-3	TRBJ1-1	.	TGTGCCATCAGTTCCCCGGGATATCCGACCTCCTCTTCCGCTGAAGCTTTCTTT	CAISSPGYPTSSSAEAFF
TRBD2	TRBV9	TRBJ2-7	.	TGTGCCAGCAGCGTAGGGGGGACTAGCGGCTACGAGCAGTACTTC	CASSVGGTSGYEQYF
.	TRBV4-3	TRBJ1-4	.	TGCGCCAGCAGCCAAGGGGTCGTCAGGGGAAATGAAAAACTGTTTTTT	CASSQGVVRGNEKLFF
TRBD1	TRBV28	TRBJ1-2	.	TGTGCCAGCAGCCAGGGGGACAGGGTGAGCTATGGCTACACCTTC	CASSQGDRVSYGYTF
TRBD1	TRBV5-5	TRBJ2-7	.	TGTGCCAGCAGCTTGGGGGGGACAGGTACCTACGAGCAGTACTTC	CASSLGGTGTYEQYF
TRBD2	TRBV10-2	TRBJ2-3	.	TGCGCCAGCAGACTAGCGGGGGGGCGGGATACGCAGTATTTT	CASRLAGGRDTQYF
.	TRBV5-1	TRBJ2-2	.	TGCGCCAGCAGCTTGGTGGAGACCGGGGAGCTGTTTTTT	CASSLVETGELFF
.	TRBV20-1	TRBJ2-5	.	TGCAGTGCTCGGGTAAGAGAGACCCAGTACTTC	CSARVRETQYF
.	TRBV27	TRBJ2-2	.	TGTGCCAGCAGTTTAAGGTCAGGGGACACGAACACCGGGGAGCTGTTTTTT	CASSLRSGDTNTGELFF
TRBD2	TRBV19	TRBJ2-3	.	TGTGCCAGTAGTCCGACCCTAGCGGGGGGGCTAACAGATACGCAGTATTTT	CASSPTLAGGLTDTQYF
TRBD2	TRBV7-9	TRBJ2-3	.	TGTGCCAGCAGCTTCTCCGGGACTAGCGGGGGGGCAGATACGCAGTATTTT	CASSFSGTSGGADTQYF
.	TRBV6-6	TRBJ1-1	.	TGTGCCAGCAGAATCGGGGGGAACACTGAAGCTTTCTTT	CASRIGGNTEAFF
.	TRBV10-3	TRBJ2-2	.	TGTGCCATCAGTGAGGTTCCTAGTAAGACCGGGGAGCTGTTTTTT	CAISEVPSKTGELFF
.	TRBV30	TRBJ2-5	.	TGTGCCTGTGACACATGGAGGATCACCGTCGACGAGACCCAGTACTTC	CACDTWRITVDETQYF
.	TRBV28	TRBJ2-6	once	TGTGCCAGCAGCTCCAGTTGGGGGCAAGGGGCCAACGTCCTGACTTTC	CASSSSWGQGANVLTF
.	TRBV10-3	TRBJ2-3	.	TGTGCCATCCGTGGGTCCGCCACAGATACGCAGTATTTT	CAIRGSATDTQYF
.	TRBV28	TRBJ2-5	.	TGTGCCAGCAGTTTAGGGGGCTTGGCGGTGACCCAGTACTTC	CASSLGGLAVTQYF
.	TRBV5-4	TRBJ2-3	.	TGTGCCAGCAGCCTCCTTTCCTTACGGGGTGGGCTGGATACGCAGTATTTT	CASSLLSLRGGLDTQYF
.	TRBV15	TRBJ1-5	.	TGTGCCACCAGCATGCGTCTCGGAGCGTATAGCAATCAGCCCCAGCATTTT	CATSMRLGAYSNQPQHF
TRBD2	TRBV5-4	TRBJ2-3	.	TGTGCCAGCAGCTTTGGACTAGCTCGCACAGATACGCAGTATTTT	CASSFGLARTDTQYF
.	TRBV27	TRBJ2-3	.	TGTGCCAGCAGTTCCCTGGGTGGGGTTCTAGATACGCAGTATTTT	CASSSLGGVLDTQYF
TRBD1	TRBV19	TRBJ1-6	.	TGTGCCAGTAGTCCGCTAGGACAGGGCTCGGCAATTAATTCACCCCTCCACTTT	CASSPLGQGSAINSPLHF
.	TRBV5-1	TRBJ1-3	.	TGCGCCAGCAGCCCAGCAGCTCTGGAAAAAAGATTGATATATTTT	CASSPAALEKRLIYF